The T cell receptor beta chain described here comes from a study of OX40 agonist ivuxolimab in advanced cancers. Whole-study context: Ivuxolimab, which patients received intravenously every 2 weeks, was dosed at 0.01 to 10 mg/kg. Having had anti-PD-1, anti-PD-L1 or anti-CTLA-4 therapy before was allowed, and approximately 40% had some.

Study-level results: Expanded clones tended on average to be more numerous among CD8+ T cells than CD4+.

CDR3 length equals 13 residues. V shed 7 bases, J shed 1 base, and the junction held 5 bases outside the gene matches. Per germline, CDR1 SQVTM and CDR2 ANQGSEA. Details on this clone: Its target is unknown.

Clones were sequenced by immunoSEQ multiplex PCR, and TCRdb holds only the in-frame ones, with some missing. This table holds some 90,000 clones, 90% to 95% found once. Systemic immunosuppression or a history of autoimmune disease excluded patients. The chain employs TRBV29-1 and TRBJ2-7; 9 bases are a match to TRBD1. The clonotype originates from an adult with an advanced solid tumor such as melanoma, head and neck, liver or kidney cancer. The material was CD4+ or CD8+ T cells sorted from blood, obtained in a trial of the OX40 agonist ivuxolimab. CDR3 nucleotide sequence: TGCAGCGGGGGACAGGGTGAATCCTACGAGCAGTACTTC. Amino acids: CSGGQGESYEQYF.